Below are 26 T cell receptor beta chains sequenced from a single sample in a study of T-cell memory formation after mild COVID-19. MiXCR was run by TCRdb on the 5' RACE reads, yielding one entry per CDR3 protein. This sample carries approximately 50,000 distinct CDR3 sequences, 9.3% of them seen once, and the ten largest clones take about 10%. The sample consisted of PBMCs or a T cell subset sorted from them (not recorded which). Receptors originate from an adult woman who had mild COVID-19 (a few samples of this study predate the infection). Cell type and time point are not known.

In this sample, this clonotype turned up a few times. This rearrangement joins TRBV7-8 to TRBJ2-7; tentatively, D is TRBD2 (6 bases). This CDR3 comprises 15 residues. V lost 1 base, J lost 2 bases, and 12 bases lay in between. Looked up from germline, CDR1 is SGHVS and CDR2 is FQNEAQ. In DNA form, the CDR3 reads TGTGCCAGCAGCTTAGTTCAGAGCGGGCCCTACGAGCAGTACTTC. Protein product: CASSLVQSGPYEQYF.

The V and J genes are TRBV5-1 and TRBJ2-7; 7 bases line up with TRBD2. CDR1 and CDR2 from the germline V gene are SGHRS and YFSETQ. There are 14 residues in the CDR3. With 2 bases clipped from V and 0 bases from J, the junction kept 2 bases outside the gene matches. CDR3 residues: CASSFSGSSYEQYF. DNA of the CDR3: TGCGCCAGCAGCTTTAGCGGGTCCTCCTACGAGCAGTACTTC. The full variable domain, its missing parts supplied by reference TRBV5-1 and TRBJ2-7, is KAGVTQTPRYLIKTRGQQVTLSCSPISGHRSVSWYQQTPGQGLQFLFEYFSETQRNKGNFPGRFSGRQFSNSRSEMNVSTLELGDSALYLCASSFSGSSYEQYFGPGTRLTVT.

This clonotype has more than one count but fewer than ten. The chain combines TRBV5-1 with TRBJ2-2; the D is unclear. The CDR3 covers 11 residues. V gave up 4 bases and J gave up 8 bases, with 6 bases separating them. The germline CDR1 and CDR2 sequences are SGHRS and YFSETQ. The CDR3 here is CASSRVGELFF. As DNA, the CDR3 is TGCGCCAGCAGCCGGGTAGGGGAGCTGTTTTTT.

This clonotype occurred many times. CDR3 amino acids: CASSHLGPWGETQYF. CDR3 coding DNA: TGTGCCAGCAGCCACTTAGGACCTTGGGGCGAGACCCAGTACTTC. V is TRBV14 and J is TRBJ2-5, with D tentatively TRBD1 (5 bases). Germline V gene data show CDR1 as SGHDN and CDR2 as FVKESK. This CDR3 is built from 15 residues. The V gene lost 3 bases and the J gene lost 5 bases, with 16 bases spanning the gap.

In its sample, this clonotype was seen many times. V usage is TRBV20-1 and J usage is TRBJ2-3, with D possibly being TRBD1 (5 bases). V was cut by 2 bases and J by 6 bases, with 15 bases left in between. The germline gives CDR1 DFQATT, CDR2 SNEGSKA (reference sequence). CDR3 length: 14 amino acids. CDR3 loop: CSARFIGVADTQYF. The DNA of the CDR3 is TGCAGTGCTAGATTTATAGGGGTCGCGGATACGCAGTATTTT.

This clonotype was recorded many times. The chain combines TRBV6-4 with TRBJ2-2; 11 nucleotides align to TRBD2. The ends lost 8 bases at V and 6 bases at J; junction bases unmatched: 5. The CDR3 spans 14 residues. The germline V gene has CDR1 MRHNA and CDR2 SNTAGT. The CDR3 loop is CASALAGDAGELFF. The CDR3 DNA reads TGTGCCAGCGCACTAGCGGGGGATGCCGGGGAGCTGTTTTTT.

This clonotype was found a few times. The V call is TRBV6-6, the J call TRBJ2-1; 12 bases are shared with TRBD2. The CDR3 is 16 amino acids. J gave up 5 bases and V 5 bases, and 7 bases lay outside the gene matches. CDR1 MNHNY and CDR2 SVGAGI come from the germline V gene (reference sequence). CDR3 residues: CASSKTSGRRNNEQFF. The CDR3 nucleotides read TGTGCCAGCAGTAAGACTAGCGGGAGAAGGAACAATGAGCAGTTCTTC.

The table lists this clonotype with many counts. CDR3 sequence (DNA): TGCAGCGTTGATCAGGGTGGAGAGACCCAGTACTTC. It specifies CSVDQGGETQYF. The J gene is TRBJ2-5, the V gene TRBV29-1, with D possibly TRBD1 on 5 matching bases. The CDR3 is 12 amino acids. V was shortened by 3 bases and J by 4 bases, with 9 bases between the two germline ends. Germline values: CDR1 SQVTM, CDR2 ANQGSEA.

The genes are TRBV6-5 and TRBJ2-3, with D tentatively TRBD1 (6 bases). Germline CDR1 MNHEY, CDR2 SVGAGI. This CDR3 is built from 17 residues. Trimming took 6 bases from V and 1 from J, leaving 20 bases between them. The CDR3 region is CASRSGTGRVRTDTQYF. DNA of the CDR3: TGTGCCAGCAGATCCGGAACAGGGCGAGTCCGCACAGATACGCAGTATTTT.

The chain joins TRBV20-1 to TRBJ2-3; no clear D. The CDR3 is made up of 12 amino acids. Germline assignment: CDR1 DFQATT and CDR2 SNEGSKA (reference sequence). The CDR3 nucleotides read TGCAGCGATGAAACACTCACAGATACGCAGTATTTT. Translated, it gives CSDETLTDTQYF.

CDR3 coding DNA: TGTGCCAGCAGCTTAGCACTAGCGCCATTCGAGACGCAGTATTTT. Amino acid sequence: CASSLALAPFETQYF. The V and J genes are TRBV7-7 and TRBJ2-3; 7 nucleotides line up with TRBD2. CDR1 and CDR2 from the germline V gene are SSHAT and FNYEAQ (reference sequence). V lost 0 bases to trimming and J lost 9 bases; unmatched junction nucleotides: 9. The CDR3 spans 15 residues.

This clonotype has a handful of counts. The genes are TRBV12-3 or TRBV12-4 and TRBJ2-7; 12 positions match TRBD2. This CDR3 has 15 amino acids. After removal of 6 bases from V and 1 base from J, the junction contained 4 bases not matched to a gene. The CDR3 here is CASRKGLAGSYEQYF. The CDR3 DNA sequence: TGTGCCAGCAGAAAGGGACTAGCGGGTTCCTACGAGCAGTACTTC.

This rearrangement joins TRBV10-3 to TRBJ1-2; 7 bases agree with TRBD1. Germline trimming cut 3 bases from V and 4 bases from J; bases unmatched to any gene: 2. Per the germline V gene, CDR1 is ENHRY and CDR2 is SYGVKD. This CDR3 is 13 amino acids long. The CDR3 loop is CAISETGVYGYTF. The CDR3 DNA follows: TGTGCCATCAGTGAAACAGGGGTCTATGGCTACACCTTC.

This chain uses TRBV27 with TRBJ1-5; 8 positions match TRBD1. The CDR3 has 17 amino acids. Germline-derived CDR1 and CDR2 are MNHEY and SMNVEV (reference sequence). V shed 5 bases, J shed 1 base, and the junction held 10 bases outside the gene matches. CDR3 protein: CASSHQTGGRSNQPQHF. CDR3 nucleotide sequence: TGTGCCAGCAGTCACCAAACAGGGGGAAGAAGCAATCAGCCCCAGCATTTT.

This clonotype was recorded many times. The rearrangement links TRBV5-5 to TRBJ1-5, with a tentative D call TRBD1 (5 bases). This CDR3 is built from 19 residues. Germline CDR1 SGHKS, CDR2 YYEKEE (reference sequence). The germline V and J ends were trimmed by 2 bases and 1 base, with 22 bases remaining between them. DNA for the CDR3: TGTGCCAGCAGCTTACTCATCATCGGGGACCTAGGGAGCAATCAGCCCCAGCATTTT. Its protein product is CASSLLIIGDLGSNQPQHF. Full variable domain (rest looked up from reference TRBV5-5 and TRBJ1-5): DAGVTQSPTHLIKTRGQQVTLRCSPISGHKSVSWYQQVLGQGPQFIFQYYEKEERGRGNFPDRFSARQFPNYSSELNVNALLLGDSALYLCASSLLIIGDLGSNQPQHFGDGTRLSIL.

This clonotype was seen more than once but under ten times. The V and J genes are TRBV9 and TRBJ1-2; D perhaps matches TRBD1 (5 bases). This CDR3 region has 12 residues. Between the trimmed V and J ends, which lost 3 bases and 7 bases, there was a span of 10 bases. Germline V gene data show CDR1 as SGDLS and CDR2 as YYNGEE. The CDR3 nucleotides are TGTGCCAGCAGCGGGGGCGGAGCTGGCTACACCTTC. Translated, it gives CASSGGGAGYTF.

The table lists this clonotype with a few counts. V gene TRBV2 combines with J gene TRBJ2-7; perhaps TRBD2 as D (5 bases). V gave up 9 bases and J gave up 3 bases, with 9 bases separating them. In germline, CDR1 is SNHLY, CDR2 FYNNEI. The CDR3 extends over 11 amino acids. This CDR3 reads CASQLGYEQYF. In DNA, the CDR3 is TGTGCCAGTCAACTAGGCTACGAGCAGTACTTC.

This clonotype was observed at least ten times. The genes are TRBV5-1 and TRBJ2-7; D is possibly TRBD1 (6 bases). V was shortened by 4 bases and J by 3 bases, with 14 bases between the two germline ends. The CDR3 sequence is 14 residues long. CDR1 is SGHRS and CDR2 is YFSETQ in the germline V gene. For the CDR3, the DNA is TGCGCCAGCAGCCAAGGGACAATAAGCTACGAGCAGTACTTC. Translating it yields CASSQGTISYEQYF.

Only a few counts were recorded for this clonotype. The rearrangement joins TRBV20-1 to TRBJ2-5, with TRBD2 matching over 9 bases. Trimming at V came to 3 bases and at J to 4 bases, leaving 0 bases not matched to a gene. CDR1 is DFQATT and CDR2 is SNEGSKA in the germline V gene (reference sequence). The CDR3 has 12 residues. CDR3 in DNA: TGCAGTGCTAGGACTAGCGGAGAGACCCAGTACTTC. This gives the protein CSARTSGETQYF.

This clonotype was found many times. V gene TRBV7-2 combines with J gene TRBJ2-3; D is perhaps TRBD2 (7 bases). The CDR3 is 17 residues long. Trimming pared 0 bases from V and 1 base from J, leaving 14 bases between. Per the germline V gene, CDR1 is SGHTA and CDR2 is FQGNSA. The CDR3 sequence: CASSLALRGGRTDTQYF. The CDR3 DNA reads TGTGCCAGCAGCTTAGCGCTAAGGGGGGGCCGCACAGATACGCAGTATTTT.

The chain employs TRBV4-3 and TRBJ1-1, with D possibly TRBD1 on 5 matching bases. Germline-derived CDR1 and CDR2 are LGHNA and YSLEER. The CDR3 is 15 amino acids. Deletions cut 1 base from V and 2 bases from J, with 11 bases between. This CDR3 reads CASSQGVWGNTEAFF. CDR3 sequence (DNA): TGCGCCAGCAGCCAAGGAGTTTGGGGCAACACTGAAGCTTTCTTT.

The rearrangement links TRBV5-1 to TRBJ2-1, with TRBD2 identical over 7 bases. With V trimmed by 4 bases and J by 7 bases, 20 bases remained unmatched. This CDR3 contains 18 residues. CDR1 and CDR2 (germline): SGHRS, YFSETQ. CDR3 region: CASSPSLFLAGNQNEQFF. Here the CDR3 DNA reads TGCGCCAGCAGCCCCAGCCTCTTCTTAGCGGGCAACCAGAATGAGCAGTTCTTC.

This clonotype was counted a few times. This chain joins TRBV19 and TRBJ1-6; maybe TRBD1 (6 bases). CDR3 size: 14 residues. The germline gives CDR1 LNHDA, CDR2 SQIVND (reference sequence). V lost 4 bases, J lost 6 bases, and 10 bases lay in between. The CDR3 protein is CASSTGEPNSPLHF. CDR3 nucleotide sequence: TGTGCCAGTAGTACAGGGGAACCTAATTCACCCCTCCACTTT.

The rearrangement uses TRBV14 and TRBJ1-3; TRBD1 might be the D (5 bases). The CDR3 sequence is 19 residues long. Trimming took 0 bases from V and 5 from J, leaving 23 bases between them. From germline, CDR1 is SGHDN and CDR2 FVKESK. The CDR3 here is CASSQDPHGGVGSRNTIYF. The CDR3 DNA reads TGTGCCAGCAGCCAAGATCCCCACGGAGGGGTGGGCTCCCGAAACACCATATATTTT.

This clonotype was detected many times. The chain recombines TRBV20-1 with TRBJ1-2, with no clear D. This CDR3 is built from 11 residues. The germline V gene encodes CDR1 DFQATT and CDR2 SNEGSKA (reference sequence). V lost 1 base to trimming and J lost 4 bases, with 4 bases between them. The DNA of the CDR3 is TGCAGTGCTAGAGCAGGCTATGGCTACACCTTC. This gives the protein CSARAGYGYTF.

CDR3 in amino acids: CASSPPTNLRSGYTF. In DNA form, the CDR3 reads TGTGCCAGCTCACCACCTACCAATCTCAGGTCAGGCTACACCTTC. The chain carries TRBV18 and TRBJ1-2; D is unresolved. Germline V gene data show CDR1 as KGHSH and CDR2 as LQKENI. V lost 0 bases to trimming and J lost 8 bases, with 16 bases between them. The CDR3 loop spans 15 amino acids.